This T cell receptor beta chain was sequenced in a study of low-dose radiotherapy and immunotherapy resistance in tumors. About the study: Those assigned to Cohort 2 were treated with 1 Gy per fraction every two weeks (13 Gy in total over 26 weeks).

Specified time point: after trial treatment. The treatment: LDRT plus nivolumab, ipilimumab, low-dose cyclophosphamide and aspirin (RACIN trial). Donors, who were enrolled in a single-arm phase I dose-escalation trial, received nivolumab, ipilimumab, aspirin, low-dose cyclophosphamide and low-dose radiotherapy. Primers targeting TRAV and TRBV primed first-strand cDNA, covering alpha and beta chains. The authors amplified TCRs for around 20 PCR cycles with a constant-region primer and a V-primer adapter. TCRdb itself ran the reads through MiXCR, one entry per CDR3 protein. The sample records 39,000 or so distinct CDR3 sequences, 20% being singletons. The TCR was taken from a female donor with ovarian cancer. The sample consisted of PBMCs, taken after low-dose radiotherapy plus immunotherapy.

CDR3 DNA: TGTGCCATCAGAGATAGCGGGAGACATCCCTACGAGCAGTACTTC. Its translation: CAIRDSGRHPYEQYF. This chain joins TRBV10-3 and TRBJ2-7; 9 bases fit TRBD2. J lost 2 bases, V lost 6 bases, and 8 bases had no gene match. The CDR3 spans 15 residues. The V gene's germline CDR1 is ENHRY and CDR2 SYGVKD.